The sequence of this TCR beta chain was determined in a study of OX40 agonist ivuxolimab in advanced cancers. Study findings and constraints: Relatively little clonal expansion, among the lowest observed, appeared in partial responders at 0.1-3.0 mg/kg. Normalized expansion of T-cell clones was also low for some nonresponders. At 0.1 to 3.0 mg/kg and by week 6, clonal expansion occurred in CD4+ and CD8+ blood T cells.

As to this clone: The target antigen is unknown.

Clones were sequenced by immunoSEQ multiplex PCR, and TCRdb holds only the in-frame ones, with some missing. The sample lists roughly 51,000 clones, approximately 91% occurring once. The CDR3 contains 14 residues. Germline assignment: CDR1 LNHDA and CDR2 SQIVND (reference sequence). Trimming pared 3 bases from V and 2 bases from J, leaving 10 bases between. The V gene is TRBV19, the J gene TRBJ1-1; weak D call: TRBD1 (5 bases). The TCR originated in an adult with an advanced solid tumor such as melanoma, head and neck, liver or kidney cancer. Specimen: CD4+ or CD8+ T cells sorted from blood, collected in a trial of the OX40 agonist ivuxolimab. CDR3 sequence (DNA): TGTGCCAGTAGTATTTTGGGGGGAAACACTGAAGCTTTCTTT. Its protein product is CASSILGGNTEAFF.